This TCR beta chain was obtained from a study of T cells in Graves' hyperthyroidism and ophthalmopathy. RNA transcripts gave rise to amplified TCR beta CDR3 regions. TCR CDR3 underwent first-round RT-PCR with the HTBI primer set. TCRdb itself ran the multiplex PCR reads through MiXCR, one entry per CDR3 protein. The sample consists of a few hundred thousand distinct CDR3 sequences, about 18% of them appearing once. This CDR3 is built from 16 residues. The V gene end was trimmed by 3 bases and the J gene end by 4 bases; junction bases not matched to a gene: 10. Ten or more counts support this clonotype. It was uncontrolled infection, other autoimmune disease, pregnancy or lactation that excluded patients.

The chain recombines TRBV12-3 or TRBV12-4 with TRBJ2-7, with 9 bases aligning to TRBD1. The sequence derives from a man aged 18 to 29 with Graves' ophthalmopathy. Source material: blood. CDR3 DNA sequence: TGTGCCAGCAGTTTCCCCACAGGGGGCGCGGGTTACGAGCAGTACTTC. Translation: CASSFPTGGAGYEQYF.